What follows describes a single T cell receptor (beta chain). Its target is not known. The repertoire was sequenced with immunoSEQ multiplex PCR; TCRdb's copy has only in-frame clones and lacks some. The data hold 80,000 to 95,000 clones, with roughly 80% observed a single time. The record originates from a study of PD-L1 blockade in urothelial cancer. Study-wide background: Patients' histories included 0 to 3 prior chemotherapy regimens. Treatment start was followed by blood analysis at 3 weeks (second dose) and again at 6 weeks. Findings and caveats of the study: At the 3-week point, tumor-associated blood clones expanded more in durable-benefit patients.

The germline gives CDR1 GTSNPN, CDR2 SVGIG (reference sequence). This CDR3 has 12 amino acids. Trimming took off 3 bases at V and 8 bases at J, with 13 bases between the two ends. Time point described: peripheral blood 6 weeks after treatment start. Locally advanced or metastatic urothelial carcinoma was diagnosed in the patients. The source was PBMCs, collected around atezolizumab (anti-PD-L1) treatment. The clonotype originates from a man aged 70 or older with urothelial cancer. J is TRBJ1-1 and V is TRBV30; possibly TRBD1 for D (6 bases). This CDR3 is CAWRLGQQEAFF. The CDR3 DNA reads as TGTGCCTGGAGGCTCGGACAGCAGGAAGCTTTCTTT.